One and the same sample provided the 24 T cell receptor beta chains below, sequenced in a study of CD8 T cells in ankylosing spondylitis. TCRdb fed the 5' RACE reads into MiXCR, producing one record per CDR3 protein. The repertoire consists of some 240,000 distinct CDR3 sequences, with 15% to 20% occurring once and the leading ten covering around 30%. Sequencing was done on a sample of blood, either unsorted or a sorted T cell fraction (not recorded which). Every receptor here comes from a male donor with ankylosing spondylitis or in good health (not recorded which).

This chain connects TRBV5-1 to TRBJ2-1; 10 positions agree with TRBD2. The CDR3 runs 14 residues. The V segment lost 5 bases and the J segment 6 bases; nucleotides outside the gene matches: 5. Looked up from germline, CDR1 is SGHRS and CDR2 is YFSETQ. The CDR3 loop is CASSILAGSNEQFF. CDR3 nucleotide sequence: TGCGCCAGCAGTATACTAGCGGGATCCAATGAGCAGTTCTTC.

The CDR3 nucleotides are TGCAGCGGTGTAGATGGGTGGTCGGATACGCAGTATTTT. Protein: CSGVDGWSDTQYF. The J gene is TRBJ2-3, the V gene TRBV29-1; no definite D call. CDR1 is SQVTM, CDR2 ANQGSEA, per germline. The CDR3 is 13 residues long. V gave up 7 bases and J gave up 6 bases, with 17 bases separating them.

The chain uses TRBV25-1 and TRBJ1-1, with a possible D match to TRBD1 (6 bases). The CDR3 is 15 amino acids. V lost 6 bases and J lost 4, with 18 bases in between. From germline, CDR1 is MGHDK and CDR2 SYGVNS. As DNA, the CDR3 is TGTGCCAGCAGCCTGGACAGTTGGTGGAGCACTGAAGCTTTCTTT. The encoded protein is CASSLDSWWSTEAFF.

The CDR3 DNA reads TGTGCCAGCAGCTTGCAGGGGCGAAGCACAGATACGCAGTATTTT. Translated, it gives CASSLQGRSTDTQYF. The genes are TRBV5-6 and TRBJ2-3, with D possibly being TRBD1 (6 bases). Germline CDR1 SGHDT, CDR2 YYEEEE. V was trimmed by 1 base and J by 0 bases, leaving 9 bases between them. The CDR3 consists of 15 residues.

This clonotype was detected once. The chain carries TRBV12-3 or TRBV12-4 and TRBJ2-5; D unresolved. CDR3 length: 14 amino acids. The V gene lost 3 bases and the J gene lost 1 base, with 9 bases spanning the gap. The CDR3 sequence is CASSLLQLQETQYF. The CDR3 region has the DNA TGTGCCAGCAGTTTGCTACAGCTCCAAGAGACCCAGTACTTC.

This clonotype was seen only a few times. The chain links TRBV6-2 or TRBV6-3 to TRBJ2-1; the match to TRBD2 covers 9 bases. Germline V lookup: CDR1 MNHEY, CDR2 SVGEGT. CDR3 size: 14 residues. The V segment lost 5 bases and the J segment 7 bases; nucleotides outside the gene matches: 6. DNA for the CDR3: TGTGCCAGCAGTCTAGCGGGGAAGGTGAATGAGCAGTTCTTC. Amino acids: CASSLAGKVNEQFF.

This clonotype was observed a handful of times. The J gene is TRBJ2-7, the V gene TRBV7-9; D may be TRBD1 (6 bases). This CDR3 has 14 residues. Germline assignment: CDR1 SEHNR and CDR2 FQNEAQ (reference sequence). V was trimmed by 5 bases and J by 2 bases, leaving 13 bases between them. CDR3 sequence (DNA): TGTGCCAGCAGCGACCGGGACAAGACCTACGAGCAGTACTTC. It is translated as CASSDRDKTYEQYF.

This clonotype was seen only a few times. CDR3 nucleotide sequence: TGTGCCAGCAGTGTCGAGCGGGAGGCGAGAGATACGCAGTATTTT. This gives the protein CASSVEREARDTQYF. The V call is TRBV6-1, the J call TRBJ2-3, with 9 bases that match TRBD2. V lost 4 bases and J lost 5; bases outside the gene matches: 7. Germline V gene lookup returns CDR1 MNHNS and CDR2 SASEGT. This CDR3 has 15 amino acids.

This clonotype has a handful of counts. The V gene is TRBV12-3 or TRBV12-4, the J gene TRBJ2-7; TRBD2 agrees at 10 bases. The trim removed 3 bases at V and 4 bases at J, leaving 15 bases unmatched. The CDR3 is 18 amino acids. CDR3 DNA sequence: TGTGCCAGCAGTTTCGGGGAGCGGGAGGGCCGGGACCCTTACGAGCAGTACTTC. Translating it yields CASSFGEREGRDPYEQYF.

This clonotype appeared a few times. V is TRBV6-5 and J is TRBJ2-5; 8 bases are a match to TRBD2. The CDR3 spans 16 residues. CDR1 and CDR2 (germline): MNHEY, SVGAGI. V was pared by 4 bases and J by 2 bases, with 9 bases of the junction left unmatched. CDR3 sequence reads: CASSFSGEAPQETQYF. CDR3 DNA sequence: TGTGCCAGCAGTTTTAGCGGGGAGGCCCCACAAGAGACCCAGTACTTC.

The chain employs TRBV5-5 and TRBJ2-7; no firm D call. Per germline, CDR1 SGHKS and CDR2 YYEKEE (reference sequence). The CDR3 length is 15 residues. V lost 0 bases and J lost 0, with 10 bases in between. CDR3 coding DNA: TGTGCCAGCAGCTTGGAGATGGTTAACTCCTACGAGCAGTACTTC. Its protein is CASSLEMVNSYEQYF.

This clonotype was recorded a few times. The DNA is omitted, as the CDR3 cannot be located on it reliably, and the CDR3 follows TCRdb's listing. This chain uses TRBV24-1 with TRBJ2-1; the table gives TRBD2 as D, unverified against the DNA. Ends included, the CDR3 has 18 residues. CDR1 and CDR2 (germline): KGHDR, SFDVKD. The chain's CDR3 is CATSGGGKSSLLLCHQFF.

The chain uses TRBV27 and TRBJ2-7, with D uncertain. CDR3 length: 15 amino acids. V lost 2 bases, J lost 2 bases, and 13 bases lay in between. Germline V gives CDR1 MNHEY, CDR2 SMNVEV (reference sequence). The CDR3 here is CASSLRSSEAYEQYF. The CDR3 region has the DNA TGTGCCAGCAGTTTAAGGTCCAGCGAAGCCTACGAGCAGTACTTC.

At least ten counts were recorded for this clonotype. The chain employs TRBV24-1 and TRBJ2-1; D may be TRBD1 (5 bases). The CDR3 contains 13 residues. With 5 bases removed from V and 5 bases from J, the gap between germline ends came to 9 bases. The germline gives CDR1 KGHDR, CDR2 SFDVKD. For the CDR3, the DNA is TGTGCCACCAGTGGACAGACAAACAATGAGCAGTTCTTC. As protein: CATSGQTNNEQFF.

This clonotype was seen repeatedly, ten times or more. The rearrangement joins TRBV29-1 to TRBJ2-1, with TRBD2 matching 8 bases. Germline trimming cut 6 bases from V and 2 bases from J; bases unmatched to any gene: 3. CDR1 SQVTM and CDR2 ANQGSEA come from the germline V gene. The CDR3 extends over 13 amino acids. Here the CDR3 reads CSVLAETYNEQFF. The CDR3 region has the DNA TGCAGCGTACTAGCGGAGACCTACAATGAGCAGTTCTTC.

This chain joins TRBV18 and TRBJ2-5, with D tentatively TRBD1 (6 bases). The CDR3 has 13 amino acids. Trimming shortened V by 8 bases and J by 0 bases, and 10 bases separated the two germline ends. The germline CDR1 and CDR2 sequences are KGHSH and LQKENI. The CDR3 nucleotides are TGTGCCAGCACCTGGGACAACCAAGAGACCCAGTACTTC. Translation: CASTWDNQETQYF.

The gene calls are TRBV12-3 or TRBV12-4 and TRBJ2-1, with D possibly called TRBD1 or TRBD2 (5 bases each). The CDR3 is made up of 16 amino acids. Trimming shortened V by 2 bases and J by 0 bases, and 11 bases separated the two germline ends. The CDR3 here is CASSLRGESSYNEQFF. Here the CDR3 DNA reads TGTGCCAGCAGTTTAAGAGGGGAGAGCTCCTACAATGAGCAGTTCTTC.

This clonotype has a handful of counts. The V call is TRBV4-2, the J call TRBJ2-1; 8 positions match TRBD2. The CDR3 totals 16 residues. Germline CDR1 and CDR2: LGHNA and YNFKEQ. Losses at the gene ends were 4 bases for V and 8 bases for J; bases not matched to a gene: 13. In DNA form, the CDR3 reads TGTGCCAGCAGCCTTGGGACGGGAGGGAGTAGCGATGAGCAGTTCTTC. This encodes CASSLGTGGSSDEQFF.

V and J are TRBV27 and TRBJ2-7; 7 nucleotides align to TRBD1. The V segment lost 6 bases and the J segment 3 bases; nucleotides outside the gene matches: 8. Germline V gene sequence: CDR1 MNHEY, CDR2 SMNVEV (reference sequence). The CDR3 runs to 14 residues. CDR3 DNA: TGTGCCAGCAGCCCCGGGACAGAACTCTACGAGCAGTACTTC. Translating gives CASSPGTELYEQYF.

This clonotype has only a few counts. This chain links TRBV7-9 with TRBJ2-2; D tentatively fits TRBD1 or TRBD2 (5 bases each). Trimming took off 7 bases at V and 2 bases at J, with 14 bases between the two ends. CDR1 is SEHNR, CDR2 FQNEAQ, per germline (reference sequence). CDR3 length: 15 residues. The CDR3 DNA follows: TGTGCCAGCACCTCCACGGGGCTTAACACCGGGGAGCTGTTTTTT. Translation: CASTSTGLNTGELFF.

The chain recombines TRBV14 with TRBJ2-7; no clear D gene. CDR3 length: 17 residues. With 1 base removed from V and 1 base from J, the gap between germline ends came to 17 bases. Germline CDR1 reads SGHDN; CDR2 reads FVKESK. The CDR3 protein is CASSQGLWVSTSYEQYF. Here the CDR3 DNA reads TGTGCCAGCAGCCAAGGTCTTTGGGTCTCAACTTCCTACGAGCAGTACTTC. Filled out from reference TRBV14 and TRBJ2-7, the complete variable domain reads EAGVTQFPSHSVIEKGQTVTLRCDPISGHDNLYWYRRVMGKEIKFLLHFVKESKQDESGMPNNRFLAERTGGTYSTLKVQPAELEDSGVYFCASSQGLWVSTSYEQYFGPGTRLTVT.

The chain has TRBV7-8 and TRBJ1-4; 7 bases agree with TRBD1. V lost 5 bases to trimming and J lost 5 bases; unmatched junction nucleotides: 8. Germline lookup yields CDR1 SGHVS and CDR2 FQNEAQ. The CDR3 totals 15 residues. The CDR3 DNA reads TGTGCCAGCAGCGACCTCGGGACAGAGAATGAAAAACTGTTTTTT. Translating it yields CASSDLGTENEKLFF.

The V gene is TRBV7-2, the J gene TRBJ2-7, with 9 bases lining up with TRBD2. CDR3 length: 13 residues. Germline V CDR1 and CDR2: SGHTA, FQGNSA. Germline trimming cut 6 bases from V and 5 bases from J; bases unmatched to any gene: 5. The chain's CDR3 is CASRSSGIDEQYF. The DNA of the CDR3 is TGTGCCAGCAGATCTAGCGGGATCGACGAGCAGTACTTC.

This clonotype showed up many times. The chain employs TRBV6-5 and TRBJ2-7; possibly TRBD1 or TRBD2 for D (6 bases each). The CDR3 runs to 12 residues. Germline CDR1 reads MNHEY; CDR2 reads SVGAGI. The V end lost 2 bases, the J end lost 6 bases, and 8 bases lay between the germline ends. CDR3 nucleotide sequence: TGTGCCAGCAGTTACGGGGGGCGCGAGCAGTACTTC. Translation: CASSYGGREQYF.